Listed below are T cell receptor beta chains from one sample, sequenced in a study of Ad26.COV2.S vaccination and SARS-CoV-2 variants. Sequencing was performed with immunoSEQ multiplex PCR; in TCRdb, only in-frame clones are kept and a portion is missing. The sample contains roughly 700,000 clones, roughly 90% of which appear only once. The sample consisted of peripheral blood, taken in a trial of Ad26.COV2.S vaccine versus placebo. The receptor source for this set is a person between 18 and 59 years old who received the Ad26.COV2.S COVID-19 vaccine or a placebo. Each CDR3 is given with its conserved first and last residue. A D gene is named only where the DNA matches it firmly. Not all rows give a size; the values are once, few, many and, for expanded clones, a class.

d_gene,v_gene,len,j_gene,abundance,CDR3nt,CDR3aa
.,TRBV7-9,16,TRBJ1-5,.,TGTGCCAGCAGCTTAGGCCCGGGACAAATTAATCAGCCCCAGCATTTT,CASSLGPGQINQPQHF
.,TRBV5-4,15,TRBJ2-1,.,TGTGCCAGCAGCGGGTCGCCGGGCCCAGAAACATCGGAGTTCTTC,CASSGSPGPETSEFF
.,TRBV6-5,13,TRBJ1-3,.,TGTGCCAGCAGCAGGGGTAGTGGAAACACCATATATTTT,CASSRGSGNTIYF
.,TRBV10-3,13,TRBJ1-1,.,TGTGCCATCAGTGGAGCGGTCAACACTGAAGCTTTCTTT,CAISGAVNTEAFF
.,TRBV7-3,15,TRBJ2-1,.,TGTGCCAGCAGCTTGGGGACCCCAAACTACAATGAGCAGTTCTTC,CASSLGTPNYNEQFF
.,TRBV30,15,TRBJ2-7,few,TGTGCCTGGAGTCACGGGACCAATAGTTACTACGAGCAGTACTTC,CAWSHGTNSYYEQYF
TRBD1,TRBV5-8,14,TRBJ2-7,once,TGTGCCAGCAGCTTGTTACAGGGGGGCTACGAGCAGTACTTC,CASSLLQGGYEQYF
TRBD2,TRBV19,20,TRBJ2-1,.,TGTGCCAGTAGTATAGGTCCCATAAAGACTAGCACAACAACCCACAATGAGCAGTTCTTC,CASSIGPIKTSTTTHNEQFF
TRBD2,TRBV29-1,14,TRBJ2-7,.,TGCAGCGTTGAACAAGCGGGAGGGTCCTACGAGCAGTACTTC,CSVEQAGGSYEQYF
TRBD1,TRBV7-2,14,TRBJ1-6,once,TGTGCCAGCAGCTTAGTGCAGGGGGGTTCACCCCTCCACTTT,CASSLVQGGSPLHF
.,TRBV6-6,13,TRBJ2-7,few,TGTGCCAGCGGCCGGGACATCTCCTACGAGCAGTACTTC,CASGRDISYEQYF
.,TRBV27,14,TRBJ1-1,few,TGTGCCAGCAGTTTACAGCAGGGTCATACTGAAGCTTTCTTT,CASSLQQGHTEAFF
TRBD2,TRBV5-1,14,TRBJ2-1,.,TGCGCCAGCAGCTTGGTGCCTGGCGGGAGTTTGAAGTTCTTC,CASSLVPGGSLKFF
TRBD2,TRBV2,16,TRBJ2-7,.,TGTGCCAGCATAGACTTGCCCGGGACTATGAATAGGGAGCAGTACTTC,CASIDLPGTMNREQYF
.,TRBV11-2,15,TRBJ2-5,.,TGTGCCAGCAGCACCCGCCCGGGGGAGAGTGAGACCCAGTACTTC,CASSTRPGESETQYF
.,TRBV4-2,19,TRBJ1-6,.,TGTGCCAGCAGCCAAGATGGTGGCGTTTTTAGCTCCTATAATTCACCCCTCCACTTT,CASSQDGGVFSSYNSPLHF
TRBD1,TRBV7-2,16,TRBJ2-2,.,TGTGCCAGCAGCTTCCGAAAGGGGGCACGGACCGGGGAGCTGTTTTTT,CASSFRKGARTGELFF
TRBD1,TRBV5-1,14,TRBJ2-7,many,TGCGCCAGCAGCTTGGGAGAGACAGGGGCCGCGCAGTACTTC,CASSLGETGAAQYF
.,TRBV12-5,16,TRBJ2-1,.,TGTGCTAGTGGGGGGATGGAGGGCCAATCCTACAATGAGCAGTTCTTC,CASGGMEGQSYNEQFF
.,TRBV24-1,14,TRBJ1-3,once,TGTGCCACCAGTGATGGGTTCTCTGGAAACACCATATATTTT,CATSDGFSGNTIYF
.,TRBV6-5,15,TRBJ2-5,.,TGTGCCAGCAGGGGGGCTGTGGGGCGAGGAGAGACCCAGTACTTC,CASRGAVGRGETQYF
.,TRBV18,13,TRBJ1-4,.,TGTGCCAGCTCACCAAGGAGCTATGAAAAACTGTTTTTT,CASSPRSYEKLFF
.,TRBV27,13,TRBJ2-1,.,TGTGCCAGCAGATTGGGACTCAACAATGAGCAGTTCTTC,CASRLGLNNEQFF
TRBD2,TRBV9,15,TRBJ2-1,.,TGTGCCAGCAGCGTAGAGGGACTAGCGGTCAATGAGCAGTTCTTC,CASSVEGLAVNEQFF
.,TRBV6-5,14,TRBJ2-2,.,TGTGCCAGCAGTTACCTTCTGGGGAACGGGGAGCTGTTTTTT,CASSYLLGNGELFF